Described below is a single T cell receptor beta chain sequence and its context. Antigen: not known. In the PCR, 60 Vbeta and 13 Jbeta primers were used. TCRdb keeps only in-frame clones here, not all; method: immunoSEQ multiplex PCR. The profile covers about 130,000 clones, with roughly four fifths appearing a single time and roughly 7% taken by the ten largest. These data originate in a study of cytomegalovirus exposure and HLA in healthy donors. Study overall: Most genotyped donors, about 81% of about 400, had Caucasian-associated genetic ancestry. General study points: V- and J-gene trimming of TCR beta was linked (in a later analysis) to a missense DCLRE1C variant. In a later analysis, productive TCRs from donors in an Asian-associated ancestry cluster reportedly carried fewer N-insertions than the cohort mean.

Source material: PBMCs. The TCR was taken from a male donor in good health and CMV-seronegative.

The CDR3 bases are TGTGCCAGCACCGAACAGGCTTCTACCTCCGGAGTCTATCAGCCCCAGCATTTT. Its translation is CASTEQASTSGVYQPQHF. The chain combines TRBV2 with TRBJ1-5; tentatively, D is TRBD1 (5 bases). CDR1 is SNHLY, CDR2 FYNNEI, per germline. V was shortened by 7 bases and J by 5 bases, with 27 bases between the two germline ends. The CDR3 length is 18 residues.